The 14 T cell receptor beta chains below all came from one sample that was sequenced in a study of response to subunit inactivated influenza vaccine. TCRdb re-called the RT-PCR reads through MiXCR, storing one row per CDR3 protein. Among about 540,000 distinct CDR3 sequences listed, around a quarter were seen once. A further study also used this sample, focusing on T cells expressing NK-cell markers. That paper states: The TCR beta cDNA came from 5'RACE template switching with UMIs.

The input for sequencing was CD4+ T cells sorted from PBMCs, taken about 11 days after vaccination. Receptors originate from a man aged 50 to 60 who received an inactivated influenza vaccine.

The chain has TRBV28 and TRBJ2-5, with D perhaps TRBD1 (6 bases). The V and J ends lost 3 bases and 5 bases respectively, with 31 bases between them. Per germline, CDR1 MDHEN and CDR2 SYDVKM. CDR3 length: 20 amino acids. This CDR3 is CASSFSPPRGLALRGETQYF. CDR3 nucleotides: TGTGCCAGCAGTTTTTCGCCCCCGCGTGGGCTAGCTTTGAGGGGGGAGACCCAGTACTTC.

The chain is built from TRBV12-3 or TRBV12-4 and TRBJ2-3, with a tentative D call TRBD1 (6 bases). Trimming stripped 6 bases from V and 2 bases from J, with 15 bases between. The CDR3 consists of 15 residues. The CDR3 is CASRLPGQTTDTQYF. The DNA for the CDR3 is TGTGCCAGCAGACTCCCCGGACAGACCACAGATACGCAGTATTTT.

V is TRBV5-1 and J is TRBJ2-3; D is unresolved. CDR1 and CDR2 (germline): SGHRS, YFSETQ. The CDR3 runs to 14 residues. Deletions cut 5 bases from V and 0 bases from J, with 10 bases between. The CDR3 sequence: CASRTGASTDTQYF. The CDR3 coding sequence is TGCGCCAGCAGGACGGGTGCTAGCACAGATACGCAGTATTTT. Supplemented by reference TRBV5-1 and TRBJ2-3, the full variable domain reads KAGVTQTPRYLIKTRGQQVTLSCSPISGHRSVSWYQQTPGQGLQFLFEYFSETQRNKGNFPGRFSGRQFSNSRSEMNVSTLELGDSALYLCASRTGASTDTQYFGPGTRLTVL.

V and J are TRBV7-8 and TRBJ2-7, with D possibly TRBD2 on 5 matching bases. The CDR3 extends over 15 amino acids. The ends were cut back, 2 bases at V and 1 base at J, with 12 bases in the middle. From germline, CDR1 is SGHVS and CDR2 FQNEAQ. CDR3 sequence (DNA): TGTGCCAGCAGCTTAAGCGGAACTCCATCCTACGAGCAGTACTTC. It specifies CASSLSGTPSYEQYF.

The genes are TRBV4-3 and TRBJ2-2; 11 nucleotides agree with TRBD2. The V and J ends lost 0 bases and 6 bases, in that order; junction bases with no gene match: 6. CDR1 is LGHNA, CDR2 YSLEER, per germline. This CDR3 spans 17 amino acids. CDR3 in amino acids: CASSQEPLLAGAGELFF. As DNA, the CDR3 is TGCGCCAGCAGCCAAGAGCCCTTACTAGCGGGAGCCGGGGAGCTGTTTTTT.

In its sample, this clonotype was seen a few times. The chain couples TRBV29-1 to TRBJ1-2; D gene unclear. Germline V gene lookup returns CDR1 SQVTM and CDR2 ANQGSEA. The CDR3 runs to 13 residues. V lost 3 bases, J lost 7 bases, and 15 bases lay in between. CDR3 sequence reads: CSVEFAIEGGYTF. The DNA for the CDR3 is TGCAGCGTTGAGTTCGCCATAGAAGGTGGCTACACCTTC.

This clonotype was counted a few times. The genes are TRBV5-1 and TRBJ2-2; 10 nucleotides align to TRBD1. The trim removed 5 bases at V and 10 bases at J, leaving 14 bases unmatched. The CDR3 sequence is 16 residues long. Germline V lookup: CDR1 SGHRS, CDR2 YFSETQ. The CDR3 sequence: CASSLTGGALAAELFF. Written as DNA, the CDR3 is TGCGCCAGCAGTCTGACAGGGGGCGCTTTGGCCGCGGAGCTGTTTTTT. The variable domain in full, completed from reference TRBV5-1 and TRBJ2-2, reads KAGVTQTPRYLIKTRGQQVTLSCSPISGHRSVSWYQQTPGQGLQFLFEYFSETQRNKGNFPGRFSGRQFSNSRSEMNVSTLELGDSALYLCASSLTGGALAAELFFGEGSRLTVL.

This clonotype was seen a few times. The chain recombines TRBV7-2 with TRBJ2-1, with a weak D call TRBD1 (5 bases). Trimming shortened V by 2 bases and J by 2 bases, and 13 bases separated the two germline ends. The CDR3 length is 16 residues. Germline V lookup: CDR1 SGHTA, CDR2 FQGNSA. CDR3 DNA sequence: TGTGCCAGCAGCTTACTGGGGCCAGGTGCCTACAATGAGCAGTTCTTC. Residues: CASSLLGPGAYNEQFF.

In the case of this clonotype: Since a much larger clone is just one base distant, this may be a read error. The rearrangement joins TRBV7-2 to TRBJ2-2, with 9 positions matching TRBD1. The CDR3 runs 15 residues. Germline CDR1 and CDR2: SGHTA and FQGNSA. Trimming removed 4 bases from V and 1 base from J; junction bases left unmatched: 1. In DNA form, the CDR3 reads TGTGCCAGCAGCTGGACAGGGGTGAACACCGGGGAGCTGTTTTTT. This translates into CASSWTGVNTGELFF.

V is TRBV5-6 and J is TRBJ1-5; D gene unclear. Germline CDR1 and CDR2: SGHDT and YYEEEE. The CDR3 length is 14 residues. Trimming shortened V by 4 bases and J by 8 bases, and 16 bases separated the two germline ends. CDR3 sequence reads: CASSRTGFEEPQHF. The CDR3 DNA sequence: TGTGCCAGCAGCCGGACGGGTTTTGAGGAGCCCCAGCATTTT.

The table lists this clonotype with a few counts. V is TRBV7-9 and J is TRBJ2-3; 11 bases align to TRBD2. V lost 4 bases to trimming and J lost 2 bases; unmatched junction nucleotides: 8. CDR3 size: 17 residues. The germline CDR1 and CDR2 sequences are SEHNR and FQNEAQ (reference sequence). In DNA form, the CDR3 reads TGTGCCAGCAGCTCTAGGACTAGCGGGCAACCCACAGATACGCAGTATTTT. This encodes CASSSRTSGQPTDTQYF.

This clonotype was seen only once. The V gene is TRBV6-1, the J gene TRBJ2-1, with 9 positions matching TRBD2. The CDR3 extends over 15 amino acids. The germline CDR1 and CDR2 sequences are MNHNS and SASEGT. V shed 7 bases, J shed 7 bases, and the junction held 11 bases outside the gene matches. The CDR3 DNA reads TGTGCCAGCACCACGGGCGGGGGGGCGCGGAATGAGCAGTTCTTC. Translation gives CASTTGGGARNEQFF.

This clonotype was seen more than once but under ten times. The V and J genes are TRBV20-1 and TRBJ2-7; D is unclear. This CDR3 is built from 12 residues. V shed 6 bases and J shed 3 bases, with 12 bases lying between them. Germline CDR1 DFQATT, CDR2 SNEGSKA (reference sequence). The DNA for the CDR3 is TGCAGTGCCTCTCCCGACCGCTACGAGCAGTACTTC. Protein sequence: CSASPDRYEQYF.

In its sample, this clonotype was seen a few times. CDR3: CASSRGGRGLSADTQYF. DNA of the CDR3: TGTGCCAGCAGCCGTGGAGGGCGAGGGCTATCCGCAGATACGCAGTATTTT. The chain joins TRBV7-2 to TRBJ2-3; a possible D gene is TRBD2 (6 bases). The germline gives CDR1 SGHTA, CDR2 FQGNSA. Trimming removed 5 bases from V and 4 bases from J, with 22 bases in between. The CDR3 runs 17 residues.